These T cell receptor beta chains were read from a single sample in a study of identical twins. Via MiXCR, TCRdb re-called the 5' RACE reads, giving one row per CDR3 protein. The sample shows 500,000 or so distinct CDR3 sequences, approximately 15% of them seen only once. These same data were also listed under a study on yellow fever vaccine responses in identical twins.

The sequenced sample was CD4+ T cells sorted from blood. Source of these receptors: a woman aged 18-29 years in good health. Each CDR3 is given with its conserved first and last residue. D genes are given only for firm matches. Clone size is stated in some rows and not others, as once, few, many or a class when expanded.

TGTGCCAGCAGTTCGAGGTGGGGCGGGACCTCTGGGGCCAACGTCCTGACTTTC	CASSSRWGGTSGANVLTF	NA	NA	TRBV27	TRBJ2-6
TGTGCCAGCAGTTACTCTGCCGGGACGGCCTCCTACGAGCAGTACTTC	CASSYSAGTASYEQYF	many	NA	TRBV6-2/TRBV6-3	TRBJ2-7
TGCAGTGCGAGACCGGGACAGGGCCCCTATGGCTACACCTTC	CSARPGQGPYGYTF	NA	TRBD1	TRBV20-1	TRBJ1-2
TGTGCCAGCCGTAGTCGGATCCACTCCGCCTACGAGCAGTACTTC	CASRSRIHSAYEQYF	NA	NA	TRBV28	TRBJ2-7
TGTGCCAGCAGCCAATACCTCACCGGGGAGCTGTTTTTT	CASSQYLTGELFF	NA	NA	TRBV3-1	TRBJ2-2
TGTGCCTCCTCGACAGGGGATAGCAATCAGCCCCAGCATTTT	CASSTGDSNQPQHF	few	TRBD1	TRBV30	TRBJ1-5
TGTGCCAGCAGCTTTGGGGCGACAGATACGCAGTATTTT	CASSFGATDTQYF	NA	NA	TRBV7-3	TRBJ2-3
TGTGCCAGCAGCCAAGTAGCAACCTACGAGCAGTACTTC	CASSQVATYEQYF	NA	NA	TRBV4-2	TRBJ2-7
TGCGCCAGCAGCGCGACCGGGACAGGGGCGCCCACAGAGACCCAGTACTTC	CASSATGTGAPTETQYF	NA	TRBD1	TRBV5-1	TRBJ2-5
TGTGCCAGCAGTTTTTTGGGGGGTTACTATGGCTACACCTTC	CASSFLGGYYGYTF	few	NA	TRBV12-3/TRBV12-4	TRBJ1-2
TGTGCCAGCAGCTTAGGATCGGTCAACATCGGGGAGCTGTTTTTT	CASSLGSVNIGELFF	few	NA	TRBV7-2	TRBJ2-2
TGTGCCAGCAGTTTAGTACAGGGTTACGAGCAGTACTTC	CASSLVQGYEQYF	many	NA	TRBV27	TRBJ2-7
TGCAGTGCTGAGACAGGGGCCCTTGTGAATGAGCAGTTCTTC	CSAETGALVNEQFF	few	TRBD1	TRBV20-1	TRBJ2-1
TGTGCCAGCAGCTTTCGGCCTGGGGCCGGGGAGCTGTTTTTT	CASSFRPGAGELFF	NA	NA	TRBV5-4	TRBJ2-2
TGTGCCAGCAGGCCCTATAGGACGGGAAGCACAGATACGCAGTATTTT	CASRPYRTGSTDTQYF	once	NA	TRBV27	TRBJ2-3